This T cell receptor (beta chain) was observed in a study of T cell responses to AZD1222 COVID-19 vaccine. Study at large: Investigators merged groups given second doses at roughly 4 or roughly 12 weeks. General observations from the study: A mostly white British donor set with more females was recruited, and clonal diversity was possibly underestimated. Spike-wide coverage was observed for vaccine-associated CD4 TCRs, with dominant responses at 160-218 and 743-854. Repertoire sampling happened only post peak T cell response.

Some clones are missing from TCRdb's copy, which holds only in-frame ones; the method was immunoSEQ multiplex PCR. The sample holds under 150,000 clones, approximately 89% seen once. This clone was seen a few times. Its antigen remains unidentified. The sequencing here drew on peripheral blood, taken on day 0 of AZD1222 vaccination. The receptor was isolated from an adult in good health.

CDR3 DNA: TGCGCCAGCAGCTTGGGGGCGGGACCCCTCTTTTCCGCCGAGCAGTACTTC. Its protein is CASSLGAGPLFSAEQYF. The chain links TRBV5-1 to TRBJ2-7, with D possibly being TRBD2 (6 bases). The CDR3 sequence is 17 residues long. Trimming removed 0 bases from V and 6 bases from J, with 22 bases in between. CDR1 is SGHRS, CDR2 YFSETQ, per germline.